The next 17 T cell receptor beta chains were all read from a single sample in a study of Ad26.COV2.S vaccination and SARS-CoV-2 variants. Regarding treatment: some 20 received Ad26.COV2.S at low or high dose, single or two shots; a few received placebo; per-sample allocation not given. Day 63 after the first vaccine or placebo injection was the time point for sampling. Assay used: immunoSEQ multiplex PCR; TCRdb lists only in-frame clones, some missing. The sample carries 300,000 to 400,000 clones, around 90% recorded once. The sequencing here drew on peripheral blood, taken in a trial of Ad26.COV2.S vaccine versus placebo. These receptors all come from a person between 18 and 59 years old who received the Ad26.COV2.S COVID-19 vaccine or a placebo.

The genes are TRBV4-2 and TRBJ2-2; 16 nucleotides agree with TRBD2. The V gene end was trimmed by 0 bases and the J gene end by 5 bases; junction bases not matched to a gene: 3. Germline assignment: CDR1 LGHNA and CDR2 YNFKEQ. CDR3 length: 18 residues. The CDR3 spells CASSQEGTSGGATGELFF. As DNA, the CDR3 is TGTGCCAGCAGCCAAGAAGGGACTAGCGGGGGGGCGACCGGGGAGCTGTTTTTT.

The chain couples TRBV6-6 to TRBJ2-3; 9 bases agree with TRBD2. CDR1 is MNHNY and CDR2 is SVGAGI in the germline V gene (reference sequence). CDR3 length equals 14 residues. V lost 5 bases to trimming and J lost 10 bases; unmatched junction nucleotides: 10. The CDR3 DNA is TGTGCCAGCAGTAGGGGGACTAGCTCCTTCGCGCAGTATTTT. It yields the protein CASSRGTSSFAQYF.

This sequence joins TRBV5-8 and TRBJ2-3; 15 bases align to TRBD2. V lost 4 bases to trimming and J lost 2 bases; unmatched junction nucleotides: 5. The CDR3 is made up of 17 amino acids. The germline V gene encodes CDR1 SGHTS and CDR2 YDEGEE. CDR3 sequence reads: CASSPRTSGGATDTQYF. Written as DNA, the CDR3 is TGTGCCAGCAGCCCCCGGACTAGCGGGGGGGCCACAGATACGCAGTATTTT.

This clone has only one observation. The CDR3 protein is CASSLKTSNTEAFF. DNA for the CDR3: TGTGCCAGCAGCTTAAAGACCTCGAACACTGAAGCTTTCTTT. The chain recombines TRBV7-8 with TRBJ1-1, with D hard to call. This CDR3 spans 14 amino acids. Trimming removed 2 bases from V and 1 base from J, with 8 bases in between. The germline V gene encodes CDR1 SGHVS and CDR2 FQNEAQ.

The chain combines TRBV14 with TRBJ1-2, with D possibly TRBD1 on 6 matching bases. V gave up 2 bases and J gave up 8 bases, with 12 bases separating them. Germline-derived CDR1 and CDR2 are SGHDN and FVKESK. This CDR3 has 13 residues. CDR3 protein: CASSQHREGGYTF. CDR3 sequence (DNA): TGTGCCAGCAGCCAACACAGGGAAGGCGGCTACACCTTC.

V gene TRBV28 combines with J gene TRBJ2-7, with TRBD1 identical over 7 bases. This CDR3 has 16 amino acids. Germline assignment: CDR1 MDHEN and CDR2 SYDVKM. Unmatched junction bases numbered 11, after V lost 5 bases and J lost 1 base. The CDR3: CASSAPIGGLSYEQYF. The CDR3 bases are TGTGCCAGCAGTGCTCCGATAGGGGGCCTGTCCTACGAGCAGTACTTC.

The table lists this clone with a count of one. The chain recombines TRBV15 with TRBJ1-2; D call uncertain. The CDR3 has 15 amino acids. V lost 3 bases and J lost 6, with 17 bases in between. Germline lookup yields CDR1 LNHNV and CDR2 YYDKDF (reference sequence). Here the CDR3 DNA reads TGTGCCACCAGCAGTCCGTACAGTGGGAACAATGGCTACACCTTC. The encoded protein is CATSSPYSGNNGYTF.

The chain uses TRBV27 and TRBJ1-2; D perhaps matches TRBD1 (5 bases). Trimming took 5 bases from V and 0 from J, leaving 13 bases between them. The V gene's germline CDR1 is MNHEY and CDR2 SMNVEV (reference sequence). This CDR3 comprises 15 residues. The CDR3 is CASSRGREANYGYTF. The CDR3, as DNA: TGTGCCAGCAGTCGGGGACGGGAAGCTAACTATGGCTACACCTTC.

The V gene is TRBV5-1, the J gene TRBJ1-2; unclear D gene. This CDR3 spans 15 amino acids. CDR1 and CDR2 (germline): SGHRS, YFSETQ. The V end was cut by 3 bases, the J end by 2 bases, with 14 bases between. The CDR3 protein is CASSSPDRSNYGYTF. In nucleotides, the CDR3 is TGCGCCAGCAGCTCGCCAGATCGTTCCAACTATGGCTACACCTTC.

The chain is built from TRBV6-5 and TRBJ1-6; a weak D match, TRBD1 (5 bases). V gave up 6 bases and J gave up 8 bases, with 14 bases separating them. CDR3 length: 14 amino acids. CDR1 and CDR2 from the germline V gene are MNHEY and SVGAGI. In nucleotides, the CDR3 is TGTGCCAGCAGCCAACCCGACAGTGATTCACCCCTCCACTTT. It encodes CASSQPDSDSPLHF.

With regard to this clone: A junction end diverges from the germline sequence, so it may reflect a read error. The rearrangement links TRBV7-7 to TRBJ2-5; 8 nucleotides line up with TRBD1. Germline V lookup: CDR1 SSHAT, CDR2 FNYEAQ (reference sequence). The CDR3 is 17 amino acids. The chain's CDR3 is CASSLFPDRAYQETQYF. The CDR3 bases are TGTGCTAGCAGCTTATTCCCGGACAGGGCGTACCAAGAGACCCAGTACTTC.

V and J are TRBV7-2 and TRBJ2-1; tentatively, D is TRBD2 (6 bases). The CDR3 has 15 residues. CDR1 and CDR2 (germline): SGHTA, FQGNSA. V lost 1 base, J lost 6 bases, and 13 bases lay in between. The CDR3 sequence is CASSLVVREANEQFF. The CDR3 DNA reads TGTGCCAGCAGCTTAGTCGTCAGGGAGGCCAATGAGCAGTTCTTC.

The chain carries TRBV2 and TRBJ2-1; D ambiguous. Trimming left V 3 bases short and J 5 bases short, with 11 bases between. The CDR3 covers 14 residues. Germline V CDR1 and CDR2: SNHLY, FYNNEI. CDR3 sequence reads: CASSDPPNDNEQFF. CDR3 DNA sequence: TGTGCCAGCAGTGACCCTCCTAACGACAATGAGCAGTTCTTC.

This clone turned up a few times. V gene TRBV6-2 or TRBV6-3 combines with J gene TRBJ1-5; D gene uncertain. The CDR3 runs to 12 residues. V shed 2 bases and J shed 8 bases, with 7 bases lying between them. Germline CDR1 MNHEY, CDR2 SVGEGT. CDR3: CASSYVGKPQHF. The CDR3 nucleotides are TGTGCCAGCAGTTACGTGGGGAAGCCCCAGCATTTT.

The chain joins TRBV7-2 to TRBJ2-3; D unclear. The CDR3 runs to 17 residues. V was pared by 0 bases and J by 0 bases, with 13 bases between. CDR1 is SGHTA and CDR2 is FQGNSA in the germline V gene. The CDR3 DNA is TGTGCCAGCAGCTTAGCGATCACGAGGTCTAGCACAGATACGCAGTATTTT. Its translation: CASSLAITRSSTDTQYF.

CDR3 DNA: TGTGCCAGCAGTGCCCAGGACGGGAATCAGCCCCAGCATTTT. It is translated as CASSAQDGNQPQHF. V usage is TRBV9 and J usage is TRBJ1-5, with D uncertain. Per the germline V gene, CDR1 is SGDLS and CDR2 is YYNGEE. V gave up 5 bases and J gave up 4 bases, with 13 bases separating them. The CDR3 runs 14 residues.

The chain joins TRBV27 to TRBJ1-2, with 7 bases fitting TRBD1. With V trimmed by 0 bases and J by 2 bases, 3 bases remained unmatched. Germline V lookup: CDR1 MNHEY, CDR2 SMNVEV (reference sequence). This CDR3 region has 15 residues. As DNA, the CDR3 is TGTGCCAGCAGTTTATCCCCGGGACAGAACTATGGCTACACCTTC. This codes for CASSLSPGQNYGYTF.